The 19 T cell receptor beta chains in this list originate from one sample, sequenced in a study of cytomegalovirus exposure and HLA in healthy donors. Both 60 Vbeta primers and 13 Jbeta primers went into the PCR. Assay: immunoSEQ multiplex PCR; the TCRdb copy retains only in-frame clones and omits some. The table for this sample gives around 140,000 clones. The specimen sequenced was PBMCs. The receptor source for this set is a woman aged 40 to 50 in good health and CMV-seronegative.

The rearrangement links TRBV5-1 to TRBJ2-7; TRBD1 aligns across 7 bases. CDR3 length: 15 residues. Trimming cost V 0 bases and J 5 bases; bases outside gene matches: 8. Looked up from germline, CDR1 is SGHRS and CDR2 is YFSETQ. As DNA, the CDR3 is TGCGCCAGCAGCTTGGGACAGGGAGTAACCGACGAGCAGTACGTC. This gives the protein CASSLGQGVTDEQYV.

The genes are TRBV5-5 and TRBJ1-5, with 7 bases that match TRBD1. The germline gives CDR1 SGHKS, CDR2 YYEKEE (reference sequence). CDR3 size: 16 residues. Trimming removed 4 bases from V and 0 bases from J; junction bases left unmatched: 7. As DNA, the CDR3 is TGTGCCAGCAGCACCTCGACAGGGATTAGCAATCAGCCCCAGCATTTT. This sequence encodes CASSTSTGISNQPQHF.

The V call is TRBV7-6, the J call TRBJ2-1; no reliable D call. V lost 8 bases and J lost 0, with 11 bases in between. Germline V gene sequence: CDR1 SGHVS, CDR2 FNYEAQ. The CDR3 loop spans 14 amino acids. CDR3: CASAGAGSYNEQFF. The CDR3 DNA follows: TGTGCCAGCGCCGGAGCCGGCTCCTACAATGAGCAGTTCTTC.

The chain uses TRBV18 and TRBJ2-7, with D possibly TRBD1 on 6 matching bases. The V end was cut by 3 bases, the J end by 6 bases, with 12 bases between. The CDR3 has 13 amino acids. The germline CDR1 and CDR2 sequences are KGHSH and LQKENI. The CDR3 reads CASSPSGEAEQYF. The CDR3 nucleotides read TGTGCCAGCTCACCGTCAGGGGAAGCCGAGCAGTACTTC.

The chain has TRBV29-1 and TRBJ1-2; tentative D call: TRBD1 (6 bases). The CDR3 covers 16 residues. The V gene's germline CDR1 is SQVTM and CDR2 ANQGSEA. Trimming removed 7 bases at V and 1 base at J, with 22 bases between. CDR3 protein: CSATGTRAGLNYGYTF. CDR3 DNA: TGCAGCGCCACAGGGACCCGGGCTGGTCTTAACTATGGCTACACCTTC.

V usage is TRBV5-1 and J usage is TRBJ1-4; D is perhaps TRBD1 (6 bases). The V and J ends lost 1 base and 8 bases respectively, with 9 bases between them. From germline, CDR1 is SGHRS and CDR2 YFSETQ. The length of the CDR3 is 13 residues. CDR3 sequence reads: CASSLQGSEKLFF. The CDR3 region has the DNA TGCGCCAGCAGCTTGCAGGGGTCGGAAAAACTGTTTTTT.

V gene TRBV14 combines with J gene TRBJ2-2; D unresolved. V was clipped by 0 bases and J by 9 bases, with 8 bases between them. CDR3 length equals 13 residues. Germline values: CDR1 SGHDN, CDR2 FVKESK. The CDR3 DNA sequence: TGTGCCAGCAGCCAAGAAACAGTGAGGGAGCTGTTTTTT. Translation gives CASSQETVRELFF.

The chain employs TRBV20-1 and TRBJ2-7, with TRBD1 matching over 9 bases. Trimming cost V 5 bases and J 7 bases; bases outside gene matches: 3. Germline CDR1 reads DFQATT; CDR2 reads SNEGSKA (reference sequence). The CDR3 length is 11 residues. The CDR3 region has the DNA TGCAGTGCTTGGGACAGGGAGGAGCAGTACTTC. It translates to CSAWDREEQYF.

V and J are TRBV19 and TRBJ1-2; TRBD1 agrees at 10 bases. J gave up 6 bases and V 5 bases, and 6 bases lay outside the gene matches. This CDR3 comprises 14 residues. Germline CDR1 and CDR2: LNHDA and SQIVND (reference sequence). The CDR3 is CASSPRTGGHGYTF. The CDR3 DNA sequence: TGTGCCAGTAGTCCCCGGACAGGGGGACATGGCTACACCTTC.

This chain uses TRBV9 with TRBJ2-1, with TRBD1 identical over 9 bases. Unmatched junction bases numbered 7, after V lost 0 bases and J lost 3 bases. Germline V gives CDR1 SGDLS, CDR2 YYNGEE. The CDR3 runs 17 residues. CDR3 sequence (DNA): TGTGCCAGCAGCGTAGACCCCGGGACAGGGCACTACAATGAGCAGTTCTTC. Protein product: CASSVDPGTGHYNEQFF.

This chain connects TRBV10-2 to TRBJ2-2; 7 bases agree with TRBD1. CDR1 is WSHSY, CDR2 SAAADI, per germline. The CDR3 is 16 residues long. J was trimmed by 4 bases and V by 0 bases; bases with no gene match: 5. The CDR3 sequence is CASSESGRGPTGELFF. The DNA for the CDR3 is TGCGCCAGCAGTGAGTCTGGTAGGGGGCCCACCGGGGAGCTGTTTTTT.

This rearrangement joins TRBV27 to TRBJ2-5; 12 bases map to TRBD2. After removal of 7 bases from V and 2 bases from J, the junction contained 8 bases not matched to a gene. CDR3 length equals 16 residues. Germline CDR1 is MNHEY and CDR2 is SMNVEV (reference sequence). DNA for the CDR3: TGTGCCAGCACCTCCAGGCTAGCGGGGGGGCAAGAGACCCAGTACTTC. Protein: CASTSRLAGGQETQYF.

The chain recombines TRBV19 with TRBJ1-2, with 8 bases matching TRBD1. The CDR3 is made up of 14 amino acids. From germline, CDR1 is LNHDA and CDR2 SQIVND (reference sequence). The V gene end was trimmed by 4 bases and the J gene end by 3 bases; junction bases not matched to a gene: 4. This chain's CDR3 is CASSTTDRDYGYTF. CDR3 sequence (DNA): TGTGCCAGTAGTACCACGGACAGGGACTATGGCTACACCTTC.

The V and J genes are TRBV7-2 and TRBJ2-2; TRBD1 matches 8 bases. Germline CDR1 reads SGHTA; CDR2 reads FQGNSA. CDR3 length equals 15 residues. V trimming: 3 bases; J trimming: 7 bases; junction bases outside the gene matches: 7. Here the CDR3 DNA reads TGTGCCAGCAGCTTGATCAGGGGGCCGGGCGGGGAGCTGTTTTTT. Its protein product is CASSLIRGPGGELFF.

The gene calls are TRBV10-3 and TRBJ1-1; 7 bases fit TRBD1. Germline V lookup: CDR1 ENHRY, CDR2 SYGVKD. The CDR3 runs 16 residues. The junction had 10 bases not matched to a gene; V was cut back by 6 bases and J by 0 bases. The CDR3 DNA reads TGTGCCATCAGGGAGAACAGGGGCGACATGAACACTGAAGCTTTCTTT. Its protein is CAIRENRGDMNTEAFF.

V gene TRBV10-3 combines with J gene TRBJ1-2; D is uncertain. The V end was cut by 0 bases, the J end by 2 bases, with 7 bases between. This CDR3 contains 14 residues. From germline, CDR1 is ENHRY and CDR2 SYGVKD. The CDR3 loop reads CAISESEGNYGYTF. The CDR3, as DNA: TGTGCCATCAGTGAGTCGGAGGGAAACTATGGCTACACCTTC.

Here the CDR3 reads CASSAEGGSNSPLHF. The CDR3 DNA reads TGTGCCAGCAGCGCAGAGGGGGGGAGCAATTCACCCCTCCACTTT. J is TRBJ1-6 and V is TRBV9, with D tentatively TRBD1 (6 bases). Germline V gives CDR1 SGDLS, CDR2 YYNGEE. The CDR3 runs to 15 residues. Deletions cut 3 bases from V and 7 bases from J, with 14 bases between.

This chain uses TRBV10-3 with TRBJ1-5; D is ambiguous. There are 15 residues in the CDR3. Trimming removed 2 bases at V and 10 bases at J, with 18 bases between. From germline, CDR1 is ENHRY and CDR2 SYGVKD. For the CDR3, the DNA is TGTGCCATCAGTGAGGGGTCACGGGGTGGTGGACCCCAGCATTTT. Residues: CAISEGSRGGGPQHF.

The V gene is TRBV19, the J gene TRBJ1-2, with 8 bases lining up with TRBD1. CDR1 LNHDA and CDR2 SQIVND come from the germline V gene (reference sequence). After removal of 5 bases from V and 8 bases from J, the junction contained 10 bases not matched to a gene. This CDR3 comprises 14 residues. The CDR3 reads CASSSWTGRGGYTF. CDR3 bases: TGTGCCAGTAGTTCCTGGACAGGGAGAGGAGGCTACACCTTC.